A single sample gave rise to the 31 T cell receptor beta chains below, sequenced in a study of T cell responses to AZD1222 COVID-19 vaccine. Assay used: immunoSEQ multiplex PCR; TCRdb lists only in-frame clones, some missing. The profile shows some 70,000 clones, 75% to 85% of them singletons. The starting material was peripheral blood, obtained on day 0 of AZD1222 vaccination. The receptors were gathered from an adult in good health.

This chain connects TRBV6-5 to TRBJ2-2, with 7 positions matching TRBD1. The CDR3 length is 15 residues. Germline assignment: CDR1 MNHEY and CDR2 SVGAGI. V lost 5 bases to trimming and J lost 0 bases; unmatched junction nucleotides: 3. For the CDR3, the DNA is TGTGCCAGCAGTAGGACAGGCCCGAACACCGGGGAGCTGTTTTTT. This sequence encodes CASSRTGPNTGELFF.

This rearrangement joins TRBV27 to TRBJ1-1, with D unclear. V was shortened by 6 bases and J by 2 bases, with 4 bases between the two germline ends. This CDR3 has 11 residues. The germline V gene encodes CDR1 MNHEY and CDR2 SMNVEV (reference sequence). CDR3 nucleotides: TGTGCCAGCAGATTTAACACTGAAGCTTTCTTT. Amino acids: CASRFNTEAFF.

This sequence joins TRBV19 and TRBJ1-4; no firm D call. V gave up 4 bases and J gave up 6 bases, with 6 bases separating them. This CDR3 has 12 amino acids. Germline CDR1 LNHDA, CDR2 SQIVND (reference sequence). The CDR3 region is CASSNADEKLFF. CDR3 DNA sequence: TGTGCCAGTAGTAACGCCGATGAAAAACTGTTTTTT.

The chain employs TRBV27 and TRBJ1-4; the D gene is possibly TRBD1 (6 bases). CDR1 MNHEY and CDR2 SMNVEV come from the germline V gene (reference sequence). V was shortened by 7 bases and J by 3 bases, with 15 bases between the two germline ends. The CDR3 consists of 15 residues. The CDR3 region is CASKEYREANEKLFF. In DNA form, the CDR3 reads TGTGCCAGCAAAGAGTACAGGGAAGCTAATGAAAAACTGTTTTTT.

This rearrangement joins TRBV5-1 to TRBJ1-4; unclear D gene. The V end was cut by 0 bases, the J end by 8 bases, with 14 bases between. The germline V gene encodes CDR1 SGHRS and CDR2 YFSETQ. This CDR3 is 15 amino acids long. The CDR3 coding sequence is TGCGCCAGCAGCTTGGAGGGATTCGCTCGGGAAAAACTGTTTTTT. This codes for CASSLEGFAREKLFF. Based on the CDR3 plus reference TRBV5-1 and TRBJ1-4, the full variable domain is KAGVTQTPRYLIKTRGQQVTLSCSPISGHRSVSWYQQTPGQGLQFLFEYFSETQRNKGNFPGRFSGRQFSNSRSEMNVSTLELGDSALYLCASSLEGFAREKLFFGSGTQLSVL.

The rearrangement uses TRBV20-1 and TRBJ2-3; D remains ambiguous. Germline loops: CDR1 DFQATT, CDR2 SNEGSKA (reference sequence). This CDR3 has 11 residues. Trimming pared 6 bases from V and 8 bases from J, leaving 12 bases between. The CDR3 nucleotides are TGCAGTGCGGGGAAACCGGGTACGCAGTATTTT. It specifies CSAGKPGTQYF.

The CDR3 reads CASSGGPYEQYF. In DNA, the CDR3 is TGTGCCAGCAGTGGGGGGCCCTACGAGCAGTACTTC. V and J are TRBV6-2 or TRBV6-3 and TRBJ2-7, with D perhaps assigned TRBD1 or TRBD2 (6 bases each). This CDR3 has 12 amino acids. With 5 bases removed from V and 2 bases from J, the gap between germline ends came to 7 bases. Looked up from germline, CDR1 is MNHEY and CDR2 is SVGEGT.

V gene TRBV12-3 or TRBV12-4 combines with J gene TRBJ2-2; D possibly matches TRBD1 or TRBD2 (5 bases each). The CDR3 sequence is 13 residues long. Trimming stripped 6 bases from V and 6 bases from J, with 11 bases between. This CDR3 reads CASSRVGAGELFF. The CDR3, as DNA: TGTGCCAGCAGCAGGGTGGGGGCCGGGGAGCTGTTTTTT.

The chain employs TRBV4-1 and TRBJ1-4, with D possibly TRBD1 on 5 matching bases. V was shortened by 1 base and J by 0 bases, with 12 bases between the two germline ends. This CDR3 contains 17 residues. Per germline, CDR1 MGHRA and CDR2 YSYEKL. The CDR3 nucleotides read TGCGCCAGCAGCCAAGGGCCCGGGACCGCAACTAATGAAAAACTGTTTTTT. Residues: CASSQGPGTATNEKLFF.

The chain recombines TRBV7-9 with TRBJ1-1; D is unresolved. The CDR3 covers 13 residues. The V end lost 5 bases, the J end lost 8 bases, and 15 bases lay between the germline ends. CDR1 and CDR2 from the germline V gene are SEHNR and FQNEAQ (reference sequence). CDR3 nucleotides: TGTGCCAGCAGCCTACTTACCGTGGGGGAAGCTTTCTTT. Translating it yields CASSLLTVGEAFF.

CDR3 in DNA: TGTGCTAGTGGTTTCACATATTACGACAGGGGTAGCTCCTACGAGCAGTACTTC. It translates to CASGFTYYDRGSSYEQYF. V is TRBV12-5 and J is TRBJ2-7; 8 positions agree with TRBD1. The ends lost 3 bases at V and 0 bases at J; junction bases unmatched: 13. The length of the CDR3 is 18 residues. The V gene's germline CDR1 is LGHNT and CDR2 FRNRAP.

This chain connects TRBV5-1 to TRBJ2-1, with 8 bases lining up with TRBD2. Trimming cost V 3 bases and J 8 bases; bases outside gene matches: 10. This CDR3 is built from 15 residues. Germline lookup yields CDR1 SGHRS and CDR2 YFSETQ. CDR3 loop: CASSWSGGVGDEQFF. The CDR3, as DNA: TGCGCCAGCAGCTGGAGCGGGGGCGTGGGCGATGAGCAGTTCTTC. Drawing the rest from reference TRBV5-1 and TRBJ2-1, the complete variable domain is KAGVTQTPRYLIKTRGQQVTLSCSPISGHRSVSWYQQTPGQGLQFLFEYFSETQRNKGNFPGRFSGRQFSNSRSEMNVSTLELGDSALYLCASSWSGGVGDEQFFGPGTRLTVL.

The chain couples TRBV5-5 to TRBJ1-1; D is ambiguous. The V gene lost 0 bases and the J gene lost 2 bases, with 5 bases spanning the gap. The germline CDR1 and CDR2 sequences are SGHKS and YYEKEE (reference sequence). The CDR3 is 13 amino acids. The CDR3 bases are TGTGCCAGCAGCTTGGGGGATAACACTGAAGCTTTCTTT. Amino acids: CASSLGDNTEAFF.

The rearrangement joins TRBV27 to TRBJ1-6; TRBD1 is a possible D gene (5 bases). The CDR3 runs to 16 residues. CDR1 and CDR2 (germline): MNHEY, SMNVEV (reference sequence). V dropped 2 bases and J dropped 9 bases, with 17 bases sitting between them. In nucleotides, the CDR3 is TGTGCCAGCAGTTTAGGGGTTCAGGGCCTAGGTTCACCCCTCCACTTT. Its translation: CASSLGVQGLGSPLHF.

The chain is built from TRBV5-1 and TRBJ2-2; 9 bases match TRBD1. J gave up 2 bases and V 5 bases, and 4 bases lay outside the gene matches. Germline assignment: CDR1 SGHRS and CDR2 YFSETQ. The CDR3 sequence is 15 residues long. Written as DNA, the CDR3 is TGCGCCAGCAGACCGGGACAGGGTAACACCGGGGAGCTGTTTTTT. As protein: CASRPGQGNTGELFF.

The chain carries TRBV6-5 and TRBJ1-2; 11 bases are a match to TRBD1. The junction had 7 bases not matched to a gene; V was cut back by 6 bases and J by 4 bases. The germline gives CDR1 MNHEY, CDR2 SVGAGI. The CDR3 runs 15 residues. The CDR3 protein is CASSPGQGAGYGYTF. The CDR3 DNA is TGTGCCAGCAGCCCCGGACAGGGGGCCGGCTATGGCTACACCTTC.

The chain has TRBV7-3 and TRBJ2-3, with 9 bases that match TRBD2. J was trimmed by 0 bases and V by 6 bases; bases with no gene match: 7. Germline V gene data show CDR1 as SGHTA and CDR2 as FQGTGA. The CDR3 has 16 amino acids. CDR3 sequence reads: CASSRGTSQSTDTQYF. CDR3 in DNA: TGTGCCAGCAGTAGGGGGACTAGCCAAAGCACAGATACGCAGTATTTT. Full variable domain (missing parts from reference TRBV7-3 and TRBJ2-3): GAGVSQTPSNKVTEKGKYVELRCDPISGHTALYWYRQSLGQGPEFLIYFQGTGAADDSGLPNDRFFAVRPEGSVSTLKIQRTERGDSAVYLCASSRGTSQSTDTQYFGPGTRLTVL.

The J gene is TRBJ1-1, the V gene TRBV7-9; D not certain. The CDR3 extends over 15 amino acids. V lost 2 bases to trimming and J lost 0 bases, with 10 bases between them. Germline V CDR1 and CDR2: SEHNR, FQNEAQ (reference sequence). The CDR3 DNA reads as TGTGCCAGCAGCTTAAACAGTATCATGAACACTGAAGCTTTCTTT. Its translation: CASSLNSIMNTEAFF.

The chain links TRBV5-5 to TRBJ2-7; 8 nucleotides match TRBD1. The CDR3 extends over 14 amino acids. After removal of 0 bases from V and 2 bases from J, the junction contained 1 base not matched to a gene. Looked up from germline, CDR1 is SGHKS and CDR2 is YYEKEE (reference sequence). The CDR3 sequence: CASSLGTGTYEQYF. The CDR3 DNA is TGTGCCAGCAGCTTGGGGACAGGGACCTACGAGCAGTACTTC.

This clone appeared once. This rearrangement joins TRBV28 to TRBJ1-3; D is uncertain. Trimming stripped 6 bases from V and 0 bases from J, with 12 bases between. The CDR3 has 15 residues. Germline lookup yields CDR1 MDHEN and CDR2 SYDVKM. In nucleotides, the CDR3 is TGTGCCAGCAGGACGGGAGGGAGCTCTGGAAACACCATATATTTT. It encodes CASRTGGSSGNTIYF.

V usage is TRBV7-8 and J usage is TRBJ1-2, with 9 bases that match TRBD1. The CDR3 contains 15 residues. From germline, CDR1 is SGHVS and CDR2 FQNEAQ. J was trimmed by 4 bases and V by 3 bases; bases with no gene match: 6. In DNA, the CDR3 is TGTGCCAGCAGCTTGAGACCGGGACAGGGCTATGGCTACACCTTC. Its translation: CASSLRPGQGYGYTF.

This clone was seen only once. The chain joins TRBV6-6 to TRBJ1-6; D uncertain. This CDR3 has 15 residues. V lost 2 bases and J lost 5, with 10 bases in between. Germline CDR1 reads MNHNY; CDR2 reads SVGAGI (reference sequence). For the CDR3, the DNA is TGTGCCAGCAGTTACGCTCCGGAAAATAATTCACCCCTCCACTTT. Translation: CASSYAPENNSPLHF.

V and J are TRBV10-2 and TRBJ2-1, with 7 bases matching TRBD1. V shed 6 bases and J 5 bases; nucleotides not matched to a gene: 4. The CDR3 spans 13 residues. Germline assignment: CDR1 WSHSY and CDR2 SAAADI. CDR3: CASRKDRNNEQFF. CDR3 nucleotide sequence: TGCGCCAGCAGGAAGGACAGGAACAATGAGCAGTTCTTC.

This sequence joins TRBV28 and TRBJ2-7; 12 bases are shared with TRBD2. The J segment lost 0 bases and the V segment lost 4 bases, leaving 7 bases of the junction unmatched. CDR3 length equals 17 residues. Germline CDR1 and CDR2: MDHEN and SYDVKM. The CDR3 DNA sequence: TGTGCCAGCAGTTCCCCTCTAGCGGGGGGGTACTCCTACGAGCAGTACTTC. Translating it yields CASSSPLAGGYSYEQYF. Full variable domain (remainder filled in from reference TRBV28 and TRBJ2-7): DVKVTQSSRYLVKRTGEKVFLECVQDMDHENMFWYRQDPGLGLRLIYFSYDVKMKEKGDIPEGYSVSREKKERFSLILESASTNQTSMYLCASSSPLAGGYSYEQYFGPGTRLTVT.

CDR3 protein: CASSAGPIIYEKLFF. CDR3 sequence (DNA): TGTGCCAGCAGCGCCGGACCCATAATATATGAAAAACTGTTTTTT. V usage is TRBV5-4 and J usage is TRBJ1-4; D not resolved. The CDR3 loop spans 15 amino acids. CDR1 is SGHNT and CDR2 is YYREEE in the germline V gene (reference sequence). V lost 4 bases and J lost 6, with 16 bases in between.

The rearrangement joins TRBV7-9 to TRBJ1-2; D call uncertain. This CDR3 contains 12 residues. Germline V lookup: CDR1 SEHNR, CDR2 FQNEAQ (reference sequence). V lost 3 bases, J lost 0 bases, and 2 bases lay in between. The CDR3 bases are TGTGCCAGCAGCTTTACTAACTATGGCTACACCTTC. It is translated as CASSFTNYGYTF.

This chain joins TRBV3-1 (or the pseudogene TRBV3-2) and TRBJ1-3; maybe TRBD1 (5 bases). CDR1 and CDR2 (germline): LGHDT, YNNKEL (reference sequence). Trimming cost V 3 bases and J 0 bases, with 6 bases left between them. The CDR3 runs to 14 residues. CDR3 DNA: TGTGCCAGCAGCCAGGGGGTCTCTGGAAACACCATATATTTT. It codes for CASSQGVSGNTIYF.

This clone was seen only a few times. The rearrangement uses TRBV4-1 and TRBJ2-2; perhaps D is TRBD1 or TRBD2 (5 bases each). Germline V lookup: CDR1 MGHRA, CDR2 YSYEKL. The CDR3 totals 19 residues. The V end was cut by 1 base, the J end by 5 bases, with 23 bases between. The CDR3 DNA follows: TGCGCCAGCAGCCAAGCTGGAGTGGCGGGCACAGGTTCAACCGGGGAGCTGTTTTTT. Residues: CASSQAGVAGTGSTGELFF.

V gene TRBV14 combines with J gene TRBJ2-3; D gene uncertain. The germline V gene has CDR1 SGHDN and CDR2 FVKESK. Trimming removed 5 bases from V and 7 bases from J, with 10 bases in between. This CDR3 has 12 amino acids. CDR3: CASSSYGYTQYF. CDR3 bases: TGTGCCAGCAGCTCCTACGGGTATACGCAGTATTTT.

The DNA for the CDR3 is TGTGCCAGTAGGGGACAGGGGGGAAATACTGAAGCTTTCTTT. Residues: CASRGQGGNTEAFF. The gene calls are TRBV7-2 and TRBJ1-1; 11 bases agree with TRBD1. The length of the CDR3 is 14 residues. Germline V CDR1 and CDR2: SGHTA, FQGNSA. The V and J ends lost 9 bases and 5 bases, in that order; junction bases with no gene match: 8.

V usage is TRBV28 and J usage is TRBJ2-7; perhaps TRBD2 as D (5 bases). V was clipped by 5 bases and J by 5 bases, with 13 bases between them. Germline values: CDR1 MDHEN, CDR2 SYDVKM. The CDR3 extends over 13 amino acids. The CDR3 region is CASSTRRLDEQYF. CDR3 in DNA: TGTGCCAGCAGTACGCGGAGGTTGGACGAGCAGTACTTC. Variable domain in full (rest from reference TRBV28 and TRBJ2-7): DVKVTQSSRYLVKRTGEKVFLECVQDMDHENMFWYRQDPGLGLRLIYFSYDVKMKEKGDIPEGYSVSREKKERFSLILESASTNQTSMYLCASSTRRLDEQYFGPGTRLTVT.